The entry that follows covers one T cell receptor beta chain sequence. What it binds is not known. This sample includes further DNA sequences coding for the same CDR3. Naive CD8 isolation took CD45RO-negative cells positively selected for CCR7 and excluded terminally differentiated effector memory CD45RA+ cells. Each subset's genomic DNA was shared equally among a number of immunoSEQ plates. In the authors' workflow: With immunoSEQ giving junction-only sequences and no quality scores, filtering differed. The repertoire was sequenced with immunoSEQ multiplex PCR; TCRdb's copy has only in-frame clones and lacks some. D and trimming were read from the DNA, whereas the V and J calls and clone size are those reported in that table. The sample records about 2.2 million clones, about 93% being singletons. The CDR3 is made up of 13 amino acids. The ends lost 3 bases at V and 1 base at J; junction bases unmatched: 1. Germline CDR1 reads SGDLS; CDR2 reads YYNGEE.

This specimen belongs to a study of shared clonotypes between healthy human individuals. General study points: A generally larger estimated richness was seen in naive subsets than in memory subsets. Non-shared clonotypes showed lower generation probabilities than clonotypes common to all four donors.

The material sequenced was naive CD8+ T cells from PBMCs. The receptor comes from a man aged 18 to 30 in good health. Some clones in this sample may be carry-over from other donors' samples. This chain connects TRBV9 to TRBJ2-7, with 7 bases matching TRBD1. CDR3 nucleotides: TGTGCCAGCAGCGGGACAGGATCCTACGAGCAGTACTTC. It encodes CASSGTGSYEQYF. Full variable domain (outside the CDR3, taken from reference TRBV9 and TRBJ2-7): DSGVTQTPKHLITATGQRVTLRCSPRSGDLSVYWYQQSLDQGLQFLIQYYNGEERAKGNILERFSAQQFPDLHSELNLSSLELGDSALYFCASSGTGSYEQYFGPGTRLTVT.